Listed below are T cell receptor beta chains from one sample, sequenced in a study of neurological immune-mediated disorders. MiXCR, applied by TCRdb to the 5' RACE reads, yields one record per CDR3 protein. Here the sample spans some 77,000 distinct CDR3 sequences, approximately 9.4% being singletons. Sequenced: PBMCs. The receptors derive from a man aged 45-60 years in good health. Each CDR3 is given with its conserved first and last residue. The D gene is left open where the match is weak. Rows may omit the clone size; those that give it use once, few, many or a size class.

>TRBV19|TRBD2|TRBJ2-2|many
CASSIGGGTNTGELFF
TGTGCCAGTAGTATAGGCGGGGGGACGAACACCGGGGAGCTGTTTTTT
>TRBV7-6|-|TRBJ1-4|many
CASSLGGRVEEKLFF
TGTGCCAGCAGCTTAGGTGGCAGGGTGGAGGAAAAACTGTTTTTT
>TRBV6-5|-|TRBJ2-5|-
CASSYSRVSQETQYF
TGTGCCAGCAGTTACTCCCGGGTTTCACAAGAGACCCAGTACTTC
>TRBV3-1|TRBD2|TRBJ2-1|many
CASSQARGDEQFF
TGTGCCAGCAGCCAAGCTCGGGGGGATGAGCAGTTCTTC
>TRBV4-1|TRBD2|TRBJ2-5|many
CASSQVKRGQETQYF
TGCGCCAGCAGCCAAGTGAAGCGGGGGCAAGAGACCCAGTACTTC
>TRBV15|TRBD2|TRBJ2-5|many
CATSREKGLAGGEKTQYF
TGTGCCACCAGCAGAGAAAAGGGACTAGCGGGAGGTGAAAAGACCCAGTACTTC
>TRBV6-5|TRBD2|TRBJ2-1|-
CASRALAGGLANEQFF
TGTGCCAGCAGGGCCCTAGCGGGAGGGTTGGCAAATGAGCAGTTCTTC
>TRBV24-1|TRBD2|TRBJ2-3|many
CATSDGLAGGPTDTQYF
TGTGCCACCAGTGATGGTTTAGCGGGAGGGCCAACAGATACGCAGTATTTT
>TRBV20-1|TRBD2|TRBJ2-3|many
CSARDPLAGRTDTQYF
TGCAGTGCTAGAGATCCACTAGCGGGACGGACAGATACGCAGTATTTT
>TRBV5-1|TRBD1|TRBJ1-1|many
CASSQTQGARNTEAFF
TGCGCCAGCAGTCAGACACAGGGGGCGCGGAACACTGAAGCTTTCTTT
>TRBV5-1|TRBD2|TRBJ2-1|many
CASSRGGTTWDEQFF
TGCGCCAGCAGCCGCGGGGGTACCACTTGGGATGAGCAGTTCTTC
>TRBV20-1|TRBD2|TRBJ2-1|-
CSAPGLAKYNEQFF
TGCAGTGCTCCGGGACTAGCGAAATACAATGAGCAGTTCTTC
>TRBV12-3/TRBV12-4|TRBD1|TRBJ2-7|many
CASSNRDRGYEQYF
TGTGCCAGCAGCAACCGGGACAGGGGCTACGAGCAGTACTTC
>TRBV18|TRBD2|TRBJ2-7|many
CASSPGLLAGVYEQYF
TGTGCCAGCTCACCAGGTTTATTAGCGGGAGTGTACGAGCAGTACTTC
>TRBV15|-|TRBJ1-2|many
CATSRSQGTNYGYTF
TGTGCCACCAGCAGATCACAGGGTACTAACTATGGCTACACCTTC
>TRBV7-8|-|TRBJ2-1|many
CASSLSYNEQFF
TGTGCCAGCAGCTTGAGTTACAATGAGCAGTTCTTC
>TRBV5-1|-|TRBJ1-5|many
CASSLSGADQPQHF
TGCGCCAGCAGCTTATCAGGGGCGGATCAGCCCCAGCATTTT
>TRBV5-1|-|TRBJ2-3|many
CASSLAKGGIRDTQYF
TGCGCCAGCAGCTTGGCTAAAGGGGGGATTAGAGATACGCAGTATTTT
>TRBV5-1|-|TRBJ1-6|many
CASSWVPYNSPPHF
TGCGCCAGCAGCTGGGTGCCCTATAATTCACCCCCCCACTTT
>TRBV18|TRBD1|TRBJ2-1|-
CASSTDRGDEQFF
TGTGCCAGCTCAACGGACAGGGGCGATGAGCAGTTCTTC
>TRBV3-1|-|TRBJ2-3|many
CASSQFGTSTDTQYF
TGTGCCAGCAGCCAATTCGGGACTAGCACAGATACGCAGTATTTT
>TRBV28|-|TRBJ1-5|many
CASMDRNQPQHF
TGTGCCAGCATGGACAGAAATCAGCCCCAGCATTTT
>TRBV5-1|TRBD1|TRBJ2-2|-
CASSLGGTGTSSNTGELFF
TGCGCCAGCAGCTTGGGTGGGACAGGGACATCCTCGAACACCGGGGAGCTGTTTTTT
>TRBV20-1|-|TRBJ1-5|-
CSARQVGNQPQHF
TGCAGTGCCAGACAGGTGGGCAATCAGCCCCAGCATTTT
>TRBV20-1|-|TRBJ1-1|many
CSANLDLKAEAFF
TGCAGTGCCAACCTGGACCTGAAGGCTGAAGCTTTCTTT
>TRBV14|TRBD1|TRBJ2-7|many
CATIEDRHYEQYF
TGTGCCACCATCGAGGACAGGCACTACGAGCAGTACTTC
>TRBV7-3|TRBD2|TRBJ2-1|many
CASSFSGGGAAKNEQFF
TGTGCCAGCAGCTTCTCTGGCGGGGGGGCCGCGAAGAATGAGCAGTTCTTC
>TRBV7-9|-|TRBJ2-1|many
CASSDGLRSHNEQFF
TGTGCCAGCAGCGATGGCCTTCGGAGCCACAATGAGCAGTTCTTC
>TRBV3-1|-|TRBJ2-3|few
CASSQTPGLDTQYF
TGTGCCAGCAGCCAAACCCCGGGACTAGATACGCAGTATTTT
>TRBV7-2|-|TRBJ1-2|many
CASSLGRSQNYGYTF
TGTGCCAGCAGCTTAGGTCGGAGCCAGAACTATGGCTACACCTTC
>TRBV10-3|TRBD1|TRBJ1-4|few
CASRDRGNEKLFF
TGTGCCAGCCGGGACAGGGGGAATGAAAAACTGTTTTTT
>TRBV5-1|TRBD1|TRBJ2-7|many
CASRALGGLGDYEQYF
TGCGCCAGCCGAGCCCTAGGGGGCCTAGGTGACTACGAGCAGTACTTC
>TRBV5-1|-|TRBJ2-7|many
CASSLIPLSDEQYF
TGCGCCAGCAGCTTGATTCCGTTGTCGGACGAGCAGTACTTC
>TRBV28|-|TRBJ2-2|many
CASSLLGVANTGELFF
TGTGCCAGCAGTTTACTCGGGGTTGCGAACACCGGGGAGCTGTTTTTT
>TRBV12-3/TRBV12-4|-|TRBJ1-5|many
CASRDRQSQPQHF
TGTGCCAGCAGAGATCGACAGTCCCAGCCCCAGCATTTT
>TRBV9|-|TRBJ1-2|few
CASRLKFGYTF
TGTGCCTCCCGGCTGAAGTTTGGCTACACCTTC
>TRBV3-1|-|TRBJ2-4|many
CASSQGGKNIQYF
TGTGCCAGCAGCCAAGGCGGGAAAAACATTCAGTACTTC
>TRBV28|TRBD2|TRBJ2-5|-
CASRSGGRETQYF
TGCGCCAGCCGCTCGGGAGGAAGAGAGACCCAGTACTTC
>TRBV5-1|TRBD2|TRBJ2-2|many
CASSQSSSGSGTGELFF
TGCGCCAGCAGCCAAAGTTCTAGCGGGAGTGGCACCGGGGAGCTGTTTTTT
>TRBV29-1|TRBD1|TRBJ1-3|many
CSVWDRAEGNTIYF
TGCAGCGTTTGGGACAGGGCGGAGGGAAACACCATATATTTT
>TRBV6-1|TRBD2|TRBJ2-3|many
CASSEAFLAGGPGTDTQYF
TGTGCCAGCAGTGAAGCTTTCCTAGCGGGGGGGCCGGGCACAGATACGCAGTATTTT